Given below is one T cell receptor beta chain in context. Its antigen is currently unknown. A second PCR, run for roughly 7 to 12 cycles, used a sample-barcoded 5' primer plus a J-beta primer mix. A tag from a template-switch adaptor with 12 random nucleotides marked each cDNA molecule. A minimum of 2.5 million CDR3-containing paired-end reads was obtained for each sample. TCRdb reprocessed the 5' RACE reads with MiXCR, giving one entry per CDR3 protein. Among over 1,500,000 distinct CDR3 sequences, more than 35% were seen once, and the ten largest hold 23%. Per sample, no less than 5 micrograms of total RNA were extracted. Germline-derived CDR1 and CDR2 are SEHNR and FQNEAQ (reference sequence). Trimming took 8 bases from V and 0 from J; bases not matched to a gene: 6. CDR3 length: 15 amino acids. This specimen belongs to a study of blood T cells in healthy people across ages. General study points: When set beside aged donors, long-lived donors presented more naive CD4+ cells and higher diversity.

Sequences were obtained from blood. This clonotype was sampled from a human donor in good health. J is TRBJ1-4 and V is TRBV7-9, with 7 bases fitting TRBD1. The CDR3 reads CASQIGTATNEKLFF. The CDR3 DNA follows: TGTGCCAGCCAAATCGGGACAGCAACTAATGAAAAACTGTTTTTT.